This T cell receptor beta chain was sequenced for a study of T cells in localized non-small cell lung cancer. Study-level results: Measurement of T cell clonality placed uninvolved adjacent lung highest, above the level in tumor. A median of roughly 52 of the top 100 tumor clones appeared in adjacent lung, which was paired and uninvolved. One tumor region alone was sequenced, and heterogeneity therefore remains possible.

V was trimmed by 5 bases and J by 5 bases, leaving 11 bases between them. The CDR3 length is 13 residues. The V gene's germline CDR1 is MGHRA and CDR2 YSYEKL. Only in-frame clones appear in the TCRdb table, and some are missing; sequencing was by immunoSEQ multiplex PCR. There are some 29,000 clones in the sample; 87% occur only once, and about 7% lies in the top ten. In this sample, this clone turned up once. Its specificity is not known. The sequence was collected from a male donor at least 60 years old with stage I lung adenocarcinoma. The chain combines TRBV4-1 with TRBJ2-3; unclear D gene. Here the sequenced sample was peripheral blood, taken before any cancer treatment. The CDR3 loop is CASSFLGEDTQYF. In nucleotides, the CDR3 is TGCGCCAGCAGCTTCTTAGGTGAAGATACGCAGTATTTT.